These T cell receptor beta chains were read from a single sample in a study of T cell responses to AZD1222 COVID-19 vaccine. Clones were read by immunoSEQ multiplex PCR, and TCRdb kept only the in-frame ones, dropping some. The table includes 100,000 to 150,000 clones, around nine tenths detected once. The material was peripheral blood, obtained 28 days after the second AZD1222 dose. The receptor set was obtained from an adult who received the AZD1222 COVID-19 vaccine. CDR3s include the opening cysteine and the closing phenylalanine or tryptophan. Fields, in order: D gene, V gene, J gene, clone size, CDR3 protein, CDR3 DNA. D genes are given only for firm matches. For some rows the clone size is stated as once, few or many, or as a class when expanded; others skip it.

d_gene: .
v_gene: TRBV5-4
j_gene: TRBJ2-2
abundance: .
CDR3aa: CASSLVGGAAGELFF
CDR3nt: TGTGCCAGCAGCTTGGTGGGGGGGGCCGCCGGGGAGCTGTTTTTT

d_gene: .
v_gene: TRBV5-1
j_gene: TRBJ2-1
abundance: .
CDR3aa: CASSLVEGGEQFF
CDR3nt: TGCGCCAGCAGCTTGGTGGAGGGTGGTGAGCAGTTCTTC

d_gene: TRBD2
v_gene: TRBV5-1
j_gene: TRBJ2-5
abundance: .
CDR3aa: CASSYRTSEETQYF
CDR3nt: TGCGCCAGCAGCTATAGGACTAGTGAAGAGACCCAGTACTTC

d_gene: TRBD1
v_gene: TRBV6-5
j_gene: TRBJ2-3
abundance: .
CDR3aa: CASRTKGTATDTQYF
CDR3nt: TGTGCCAGCAGAACCAAAGGGACAGCCACAGATACGCAGTATTTT

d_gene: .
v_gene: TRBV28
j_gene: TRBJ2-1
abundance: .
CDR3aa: CASTSLSYNEQFF
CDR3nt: TGTGCCAGCACTTCGCTCTCCTACAATGAGCAGTTCTTC

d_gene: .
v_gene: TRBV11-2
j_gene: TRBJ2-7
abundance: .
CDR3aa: CASSLDPAYEQYF
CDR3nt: TGTGCCAGCAGCTTAGATCCAGCGTACGAGCAGTACTTC

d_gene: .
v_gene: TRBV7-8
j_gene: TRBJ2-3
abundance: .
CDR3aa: CASSATRPTSTDTQYF
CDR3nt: TGTGCCAGCAGCGCCACACGACCGACTAGCACAGATACGCAGTATTTT

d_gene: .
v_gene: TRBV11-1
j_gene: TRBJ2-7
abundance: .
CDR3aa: CASSLEGSSYEQYF
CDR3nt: TGTGCCAGCAGCTTAGAGGGTTCCTCCTACGAGCAGTACTTC

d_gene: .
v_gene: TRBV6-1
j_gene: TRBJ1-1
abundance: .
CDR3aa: CASSEAAGGGTEAFF
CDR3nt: TGTGCCAGCAGTGAAGCCGCCGGGGGGGGCACTGAAGCTTTCTTT

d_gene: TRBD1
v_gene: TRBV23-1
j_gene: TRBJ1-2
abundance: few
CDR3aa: CASSQSPTGALYGYTF
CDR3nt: TGCGCCAGCAGTCAATCGCCGACAGGGGCCCTCTATGGCTACACCTTC

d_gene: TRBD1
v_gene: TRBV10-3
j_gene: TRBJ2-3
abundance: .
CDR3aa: CAIRGTGPGTDTQYF
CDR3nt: TGTGCCATCAGGGGGACAGGCCCAGGCACAGATACGCAGTATTTT

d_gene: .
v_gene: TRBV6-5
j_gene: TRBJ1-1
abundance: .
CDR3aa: CASSYSGGNEAFF
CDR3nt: TGTGCCAGCAGTTACTCGGGGGGGAACGAAGCTTTCTTT

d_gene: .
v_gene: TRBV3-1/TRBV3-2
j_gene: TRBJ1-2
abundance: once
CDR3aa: CASSAGRKRGMDGYTF
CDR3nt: TGTGCCAGCAGCGCGGGACGGAAGAGAGGGATGGATGGCTACACCTTC

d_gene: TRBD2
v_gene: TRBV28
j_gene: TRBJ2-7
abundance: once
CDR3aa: CASSLETSGQGVDTYEQYF
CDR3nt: TGTGCCAGCAGTTTAGAGACTAGCGGGCAGGGCGTTGATACCTACGAGCAGTACTTC

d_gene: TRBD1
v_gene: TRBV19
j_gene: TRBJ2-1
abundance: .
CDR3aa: CAIGGDRETDEQFF
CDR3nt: TGTGCCATCGGTGGGGACAGGGAAACCGATGAGCAGTTCTTC

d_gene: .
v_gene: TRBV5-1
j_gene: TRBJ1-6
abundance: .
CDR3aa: CASSLGQGNSPLHF
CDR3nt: TGCGCCAGCAGCTTGGGCCAGGGTAATTCACCCCTCCACTTT